These 32 T cell receptor beta chains came from one sample sequenced in a study of T-cell reconstitution after alpha-beta-depleted transplantation in children. Unique molecular identifiers were incorporated into the prepared TCRbeta library. TCRdb reprocessed the PCR reads via MiXCR and lists one record per CDR3 protein. The table has some 350,000 distinct CDR3 sequences, 10% seen once; the top ten hold around 2.5%. The sequenced sample was PBMCs from the stem cell graft donor, obtained from the stem cell graft. The receptors originated from a human donor who donated a stem cell graft to a child with acute lymphoblastic leukemia.

V is TRBV5-5 and J is TRBJ1-4, with 8 bases fitting TRBD1. The CDR3 length is 21 residues. After removal of 0 bases from V and 0 bases from J, the junction contained 16 bases not matched to a gene. The germline V gene encodes CDR1 SGHKS and CDR2 YYEKEE (reference sequence). In DNA form, the CDR3 reads TGTGCCAGCAGCTTGGTTATTTGGGACAGGCAATCTTTTGCAACTAATGAAAAACTGTTTTTT. Translation: CASSLVIWDRQSFATNEKLFF.

This clonotype was seen more than once but under ten times. The V gene is TRBV11-2, the J gene TRBJ2-1; 11 bases are shared with TRBD2. The junction had 12 bases not matched to a gene; V was cut back by 6 bases and J by 5 bases. Germline values: CDR1 SGHAT, CDR2 FQNNGV. The CDR3 consists of 17 residues. The CDR3 loop is CASRELAGVLANNEQFF. In DNA, the CDR3 is TGTGCCAGCAGGGAACTAGCGGGAGTGCTAGCAAACAATGAGCAGTTCTTC.

This clonotype was recorded many times. This chain joins TRBV5-1 and TRBJ2-7; 10 nucleotides line up with TRBD1. Germline values: CDR1 SGHRS, CDR2 YFSETQ. Germline trimming cut 3 bases from V and 0 bases from J; bases unmatched to any gene: 3. The CDR3 extends over 15 amino acids. The CDR3: CASSSGTGVSYEQYF. Written as DNA, the CDR3 is TGCGCCAGCAGCTCCGGGACAGGGGTCTCCTACGAGCAGTACTTC.

The chain combines TRBV28 with TRBJ2-1; D not resolved. This CDR3 contains 14 residues. Trimming pared 6 bases from V and 8 bases from J, leaving 17 bases between. Germline loops: CDR1 MDHEN, CDR2 SYDVKM. CDR3 amino acids: CASSPPVRQYEQFF. The DNA for the CDR3 is TGTGCCAGCAGCCCCCCCGTTCGCCAGTATGAGCAGTTCTTC.

The table lists this clonotype with a few counts. Its ends do not fully match the called genes, so a read error is possible. The rearrangement joins TRBV7-9 to TRBJ2-2; D may correspond to TRBD1 or TRBD2 (5 bases each). Germline V gene sequence: CDR1 SEHNR, CDR2 FQNEAQ (reference sequence). The CDR3 has 16 residues. The CDR3 DNA is TGTGCCAGCAGCTTAGTAGTGGGAGACAGCACCGGGGAGCCGTTTTTT. It translates to CASSLVVGDSTGEPFF.

The V and J genes are TRBV20-1 and TRBJ2-3, with TRBD2 matching over 8 bases. Germline CDR1 is DFQATT and CDR2 is SNEGSKA (reference sequence). Losses at the gene ends were 0 bases for V and 3 bases for J; bases not matched to a gene: 5. The CDR3 has 15 amino acids. The CDR3 loop reads CSARDTPSGTDTQYF. For the CDR3, the DNA is TGCAGTGCTAGAGATACCCCTAGCGGGACAGATACGCAGTATTTT.

V and J are TRBV20-1 and TRBJ1-5; tentative D call: TRBD1 (5 bases). Germline-derived CDR1 and CDR2 are DFQATT and SNEGSKA (reference sequence). V was shortened by 2 bases and J by 0 bases, with 8 bases between the two germline ends. The CDR3 totals 14 residues. CDR3 in amino acids: CSARRGTSNQPQHF. DNA of the CDR3: TGCAGTGCTAGACGGGGGACTAGCAATCAGCCCCAGCATTTT.

This chain links TRBV18 with TRBJ1-2; D unresolved. This CDR3 comprises 14 residues. Trimming removed 0 bases at V and 8 bases at J, with 13 bases between. CDR1 is KGHSH, CDR2 LQKENI, per germline. The CDR3: CASSPPIRAGGYTF. CDR3 in DNA: TGTGCCAGCTCACCACCGATCCGGGCGGGCGGCTACACCTTC. The full variable domain, completed using reference TRBV18 and TRBJ1-2, is NAGVMQNPRHLVRRRGQEARLRCSPMKGHSHVYWYRQLPEEGLKFMVYLQKENIIDESGMPKERFSAEFPKEGPSILRIQQVVRGDSAAYFCASSPPIRAGGYTFGSGTRLTVV.

The V call is TRBV5-1, the J call TRBJ2-5, with 8 nucleotides matching TRBD1. From germline, CDR1 is SGHRS and CDR2 YFSETQ. Losses at the gene ends were 0 bases for V and 4 bases for J; bases not matched to a gene: 11. The CDR3 is 17 residues long. The CDR3 region has the DNA TGCGCCAGCAGCTTGGATGGTGCGGCAGGGGGCATAGAGACCCAGTACTTC. This sequence encodes CASSLDGAAGGIETQYF.

The chain is built from TRBV29-1 and TRBJ2-7; 8 bases align to TRBD1. With V trimmed by 7 bases and J by 0 bases, 5 bases remained unmatched. This CDR3 region has 13 residues. Germline V gives CDR1 SQVTM, CDR2 ANQGSEA. This CDR3 is CSARTGPSYEQYF. DNA of the CDR3: TGCAGCGCAAGGACAGGGCCCTCCTACGAGCAGTACTTC.

This clonotype was picked up a small number of times. The chain couples TRBV10-3 to TRBJ1-4, with D possibly TRBD1 on 5 matching bases. This CDR3 spans 16 amino acids. Germline assignment: CDR1 ENHRY and CDR2 SYGVKD. The germline V and J ends were trimmed by 6 bases and 6 bases, with 20 bases remaining between them. The CDR3 spells CAISPVRETGDEKLFF. CDR3 sequence (DNA): TGTGCCATCAGCCCAGTCAGGGAAACTGGGGATGAAAAACTGTTTTTT.

The V and J genes are TRBV9 and TRBJ2-5; the D is unclear. This CDR3 region has 14 residues. The V end lost 3 bases, the J end lost 2 bases, and 11 bases lay between the germline ends. Germline CDR1 reads SGDLS; CDR2 reads YYNGEE. CDR3: CASSGGAEQETQYF. In DNA, the CDR3 is TGTGCCAGCAGCGGTGGCGCAGAACAAGAGACCCAGTACTTC.

This chain connects TRBV7-1 to TRBJ2-7; 9 bases fit TRBD2. TRBV7-1 is flagged as an ORF with uncertain function. This CDR3 region has 15 residues. Trimming at V came to 4 bases and at J to 4 bases, leaving 8 bases not matched to a gene. CDR3: CASSYRRLAGYEQYF. In DNA form, the CDR3 reads TGTGCCAGCAGCTACAGACGGCTAGCGGGGTACGAGCAGTACTTC.

This chain joins TRBV15 and TRBJ2-1; D unresolved. V lost 0 bases and J 6 bases, leaving 6 bases between the germline ends. Germline V gene lookup returns CDR1 LNHNV and CDR2 YYDKDF (reference sequence). This CDR3 is built from 13 residues. CDR3 sequence reads: CATSRDFGNEQFF. CDR3 DNA sequence: TGTGCCACCAGCAGAGATTTCGGCAATGAGCAGTTCTTC.

This clonotype has a handful of counts. V is TRBV27 and J is TRBJ1-1; TRBD1 matches at 8 bases. Trimming cost V 4 bases and J 11 bases; bases outside gene matches: 6. The CDR3 extends over 12 amino acids. CDR1 is MNHEY, CDR2 SMNVEV, per germline (reference sequence). DNA for the CDR3: TGTGCCAGCAGTTCCGGGGACAGGCAGGCTTTCTTT. Amino acid sequence: CASSSGDRQAFF.

The V gene is TRBV7-2, the J gene TRBJ1-2; no definite D call. Trimming left V 5 bases short and J 4 bases short, with 11 bases between. Looked up from germline, CDR1 is SGHTA and CDR2 is FQGNSA. This CDR3 has 13 residues. Here the CDR3 reads CASSLDRSYGYTF. The DNA for the CDR3 is TGTGCCAGCAGCCTGGACCGCAGCTATGGCTACACCTTC.

V is TRBV11-3 and J is TRBJ2-3; TRBD1 matches at 7 bases. Germline-derived CDR1 and CDR2 are SGHNT and YENEEA. With V trimmed by 2 bases and J by 10 bases, 6 bases remained unmatched. This CDR3 spans 13 amino acids. The CDR3 reads CASSLTTGAAQYF. CDR3 DNA: TGTGCCAGCAGCTTAACCACAGGGGCAGCGCAGTATTTT.

This clonotype was observed a few times. The chain carries TRBV28 and TRBJ2-7; no definite D call. CDR3 size: 14 residues. The germline CDR1 and CDR2 sequences are MDHEN and SYDVKM. With 3 bases removed from V and 2 bases from J, the gap between germline ends came to 11 bases. CDR3 loop: CASSLTRSPYEQYF. In nucleotides, the CDR3 is TGTGCCAGCAGTTTGACCAGGTCCCCCTACGAGCAGTACTTC.

This clonotype was seen more than once but under ten times. The V and J genes are TRBV29-1 and TRBJ1-5; no clear D. CDR3 length equals 13 residues. V dropped 4 bases and J dropped 6 bases, with 13 bases sitting between them. Germline V gene sequence: CDR1 SQVTM, CDR2 ANQGSEA. DNA for the CDR3: TGCAGCGTTGGAATTGGGATCGGTCAGCCCCAGCATTTT. It is translated as CSVGIGIGQPQHF.

The chain uses TRBV4-1 and TRBJ1-6, with D unresolved. Trimming shortened V by 3 bases and J by 7 bases, and 19 bases separated the two germline ends. This CDR3 has 17 residues. Germline CDR1 MGHRA, CDR2 YSYEKL. Here the CDR3 DNA reads TGCGCCAGCAGCCACTTAGGACGGGCGCGAAGAAATTCACCCCTCCACTTT. This encodes CASSHLGRARRNSPLHF.

There are a few counts of this clonotype. The chain links TRBV7-9 to TRBJ2-7, with D perhaps being TRBD1 or TRBD2 (5 bases each). CDR1 is SEHNR, CDR2 FQNEAQ, per germline (reference sequence). The V gene lost 4 bases and the J gene lost 4 bases, with 14 bases spanning the gap. The CDR3 contains 14 residues. The CDR3 DNA reads TGTGCCAGCAGCTCACCGGGACGCCAGTACGAGCAGTACTTC. Amino acids: CASSSPGRQYEQYF.

The chain employs TRBV24-1 and TRBJ2-2; the D gene is possibly TRBD2 (5 bases). Germline CDR1 KGHDR, CDR2 SFDVKD. This CDR3 comprises 15 residues. The germline V and J ends were trimmed by 5 bases and 0 bases, with 9 bases remaining between them. For the CDR3, the DNA is TGTGCCACCAGTGCCGAACTAGCGAACACCGGGGAGCTGTTTTTT. Translation: CATSAELANTGELFF.

The rearrangement uses TRBV12-3 or TRBV12-4 and TRBJ1-5; 8 nucleotides line up with TRBD1. The CDR3 length is 12 residues. The J segment lost 14 bases and the V segment lost 4 bases, leaving 7 bases of the junction unmatched. CDR3 amino acids: CASSSKGTGEHF. For the CDR3, the DNA is TGTGCCAGCAGTTCGAAAGGGACAGGAGAGCATTTT.

This clonotype has a count of ten or more. V gene TRBV7-2 combines with J gene TRBJ2-5; TRBD1 agrees at 7 bases. Germline V gene lookup returns CDR1 SGHTA and CDR2 FQGNSA. V was pared by 5 bases and J by 1 base, with 10 bases of the junction left unmatched. CDR3 length: 16 amino acids. The CDR3 coding sequence is TGTGCCAGCAGCCCCGGACTTAGACAGGGCCAAGAGACCCAGTACTTC. Protein product: CASSPGLRQGQETQYF. Based on the CDR3 plus reference TRBV7-2 and TRBJ2-5, the full variable domain is GAGVSQSPSNKVTEKGKDVELRCDPISGHTALYWYRQSLGQGLEFLIYFQGNSAPDKSGLPSDRFSAERTGGSVSTLTIQRTQQEDSAVYLCASSPGLRQGQETQYFGPGTRLLVL.

The chain combines TRBV12-3 or TRBV12-4 with TRBJ2-6; 12 bases line up with TRBD2. The junction had 2 bases not matched to a gene; V was cut back by 1 base and J by 1 base. The CDR3 runs 18 residues. Here the CDR3 reads CASSLGLAGESGANVLTF. The CDR3 DNA sequence: TGTGCCAGCAGTTTAGGACTAGCGGGAGAATCTGGGGCCAACGTCCTGACTTTC.

This clonotype came up a few times. This chain connects TRBV11-1 to TRBJ2-6; 7 nucleotides match TRBD2. The CDR3 loop spans 18 amino acids. V trimming: 5 bases; J trimming: 3 bases; junction bases outside the gene matches: 13. The germline CDR1 and CDR2 sequences are SGHAT and FQDESV (reference sequence). CDR3 loop: CASSPLPMGEGGANVLTF. In nucleotides, the CDR3 is TGTGCCAGCAGCCCACTACCAATGGGGGAGGGTGGGGCCAACGTCCTGACTTTC. Drawing the rest from reference TRBV11-1 and TRBJ2-6, the complete variable domain is EAEVAQSPRYKITEKSQAVAFWCDPISGHATLYWYRQILGQGPELLVQFQDESVVDDSQLPKDRFSAERLKGVDSTLKIQPAELGDSAMYLCASSPLPMGEGGANVLTFGAGSRLTVL.

This clonotype appeared a few times. This chain connects TRBV4-1 to TRBJ2-4; 8 positions agree with TRBD2. With 0 bases clipped from V and 8 bases from J, the junction kept 6 bases outside the gene matches. This CDR3 has 15 residues. Germline V gives CDR1 MGHRA, CDR2 YSYEKL. The CDR3 DNA sequence: TGCGCCAGCAGCCAAGACCTCAGCGGGAGATACATTCAGTACTTC. This gives the protein CASSQDLSGRYIQYF.

The V call is TRBV27, the J call TRBJ2-7, with 16 positions matching TRBD2. In germline, CDR1 is MNHEY, CDR2 SMNVEV (reference sequence). The CDR3 runs 17 residues. V was clipped by 6 bases and J by 0 bases; unmatched bases: 5. This CDR3 is CASRGTSGRANSYEQYF. CDR3 sequence (DNA): TGTGCCAGCAGAGGGACTAGCGGGAGGGCCAACTCCTACGAGCAGTACTTC.

The CDR3 DNA follows: TGCAGTGCCCTGCGACGGGACCCGGAGACCCAGTACTTC. Residues: CSALRRDPETQYF. The chain carries TRBV20-1 and TRBJ2-5, with D perhaps matching TRBD1 or TRBD2 (5 bases each). This CDR3 spans 13 amino acids. V shed 6 bases and J shed 5 bases, with 16 bases lying between them. Germline V gene sequence: CDR1 DFQATT, CDR2 SNEGSKA (reference sequence).

This clonotype occurred a few times. The chain recombines TRBV30 with TRBJ1-1, with unresolved D. The CDR3 contains 14 residues. Per the germline V gene, CDR1 is GTSNPN and CDR2 is SVGIG (reference sequence). Between the trimmed V and J ends, which lost 0 bases and 1 base, there was a span of 9 bases. CDR3 protein: CAWSVQGSNTEAFF. The CDR3 nucleotides are TGTGCCTGGAGTGTACAAGGATCGAACACTGAAGCTTTCTTT.

This clonotype turned up a few times. The V call is TRBV11-2, the J call TRBJ2-7; D is possibly TRBD2 (6 bases). The CDR3 covers 14 residues. Per germline, CDR1 SGHAT and CDR2 FQNNGV. Trimming took off 1 base at V and 2 bases at J, with 9 bases between the two ends. This CDR3 is CASSLGAGPYEQYF. The CDR3 DNA is TGTGCCAGCAGCTTAGGGGCGGGACCCTACGAGCAGTACTTC.

The sample holds a few counts of this clonotype. The chain recombines TRBV3-1 with TRBJ2-2, with a tentative D call TRBD2 (6 bases). The V gene's germline CDR1 is LGHDT and CDR2 YNNKEL (reference sequence). The germline V and J ends were trimmed by 0 bases and 6 bases, with 20 bases remaining between them. CDR3 size: 18 residues. This chain's CDR3 is CASSQEPVDGRYPGELFF. The CDR3 region has the DNA TGTGCCAGCAGCCAAGAGCCGGTGGACGGGAGATACCCCGGGGAGCTGTTTTTT.